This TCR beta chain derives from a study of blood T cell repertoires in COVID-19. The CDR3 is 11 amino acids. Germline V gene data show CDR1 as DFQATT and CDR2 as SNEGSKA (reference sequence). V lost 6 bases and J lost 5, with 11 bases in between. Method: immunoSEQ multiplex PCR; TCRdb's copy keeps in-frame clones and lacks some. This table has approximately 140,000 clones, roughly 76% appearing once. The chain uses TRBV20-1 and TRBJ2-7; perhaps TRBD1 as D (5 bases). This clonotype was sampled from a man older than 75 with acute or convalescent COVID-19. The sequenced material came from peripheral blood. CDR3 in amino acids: CSAIQVDEQYF. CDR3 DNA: TGCAGTGCCATACAGGTGGACGAGCAGTACTTC.